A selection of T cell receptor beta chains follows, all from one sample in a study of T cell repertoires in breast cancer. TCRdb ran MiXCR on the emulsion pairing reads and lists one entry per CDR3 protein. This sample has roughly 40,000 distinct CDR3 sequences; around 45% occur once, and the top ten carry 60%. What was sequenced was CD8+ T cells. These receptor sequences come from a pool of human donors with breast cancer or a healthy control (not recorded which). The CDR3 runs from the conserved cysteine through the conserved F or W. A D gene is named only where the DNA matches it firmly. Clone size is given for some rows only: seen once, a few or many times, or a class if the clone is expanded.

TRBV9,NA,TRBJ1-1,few,CASSTGVGNTEAFF,TGTGCCAGCTCCACGGGCGTAGGAAACACTGAAGCTTTCTTT
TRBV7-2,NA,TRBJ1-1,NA,CASSQPDWGNTEAFF,TGTGCCAGCAGCCAACCGGACTGGGGGAACACTGAAGCTTTCTTT
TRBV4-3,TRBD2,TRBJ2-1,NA,CASSQDRRERYNEQFF,TGCGCCAGCAGCCAAGATAGGCGGGAGCGTTACAATGAGCAGTTCTTC
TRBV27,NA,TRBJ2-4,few,CALLAKNIQYF,TGTGCCCTGCTAGCCAAAAACATTCAGTACTTC
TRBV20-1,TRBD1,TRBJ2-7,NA,CSATGTVLEQYF,TGCAGTGCAACCGGGACAGTCCTCGAGCAGTACTTC
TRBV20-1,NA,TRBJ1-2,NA,CSAPPPDRANYGYTF,TGCAGTGCCCCCCCGCCGGACCGAGCTAACTATGGCTACACCTTC
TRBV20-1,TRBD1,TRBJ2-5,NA,CSASLQGVQETQYF,TGCAGTGCTAGCTTACAGGGGGTCCAAGAGACCCAGTACTTC
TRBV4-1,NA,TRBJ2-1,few,CASSGTLTSSGNEQFF,TGCGCCAGCAGCGGAACACTTACGTCGTCGGGCAATGAGCAGTTCTTC
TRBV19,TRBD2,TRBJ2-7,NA,CASSIPGGRPYEQYF,TGTGCCAGTAGTATTCCGGGAGGACGGCCCTACGAGCAGTACTTC
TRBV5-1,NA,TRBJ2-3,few,CASSFVTDTQYF,TGCGCCAGCAGCTTTGTAACAGATACGCAGTATTTT
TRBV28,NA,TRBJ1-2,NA,CASSPFSPPGNYGYTF,TGTGCCAGCAGTCCTTTTTCGCCCCCCGGTAACTATGGCTACACCTTC
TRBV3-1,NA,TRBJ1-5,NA,CASSQDVLSDNQPQHF,TGTGCCAGCAGCCAAGATGTCCTGTCGGACAATCAGCCCCAGCATTTT
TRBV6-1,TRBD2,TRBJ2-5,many,CASLRMAGVHQETQYF,TGTGCCAGCCTAAGAATGGCGGGAGTCCATCAAGAGACCCAGTACTTC
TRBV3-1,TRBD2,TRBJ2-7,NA,CASSGSSGGNDEQYF,TGTGCCAGCAGCGGGAGCTCGGGGGGAAATGACGAGCAGTACTTC
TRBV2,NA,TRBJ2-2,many,CASTRTRTGELFF,TGTGCCAGCACCAGAACTCGCACCGGGGAGCTGTTTTTT
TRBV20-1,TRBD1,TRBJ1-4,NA,CSALRGENEKLFF,TGCAGTGCCCTCAGGGGGGAGAATGAAAAACTGTTTTTT
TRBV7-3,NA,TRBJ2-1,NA,CASSLSSGSYNEQFF,TGTGCCAGCAGTCTTTCCAGCGGCTCCTACAATGAGCAGTTCTTC
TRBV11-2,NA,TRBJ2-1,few,CASSRSRDIRGGYNEQFF,TGTGCCAGCAGCCGATCCCGGGACATACGGGGAGGCTACAATGAGCAGTTCTTC
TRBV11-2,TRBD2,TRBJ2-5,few,CASSLGGILAAKETQYF,TGTGCCAGCAGCTTAGGGGGGATACTAGCGGCCAAGGAGACCCAGTACTTC
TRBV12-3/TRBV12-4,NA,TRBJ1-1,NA,CASSFGQQNTEAFF,TGTGCCAGCAGTTTCGGACAGCAGAACACTGAAGCTTTCTTT
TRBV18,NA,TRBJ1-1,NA,CASSGSRGNTEAFF,TGTGCCAGCTCAGGCTCCCGTGGGAACACTGAAGCTTTCTTT
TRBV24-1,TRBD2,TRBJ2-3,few,CATGRDGTDTQYF,TGTGCCACCGGGAGGGACGGCACAGATACGCAGTATTTT
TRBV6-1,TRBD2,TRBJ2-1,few,CASSPSWQRGYNEQFF,TGTGCCAGCAGTCCCTCATGGCAGCGGGGCTACAATGAGCAGTTCTTC
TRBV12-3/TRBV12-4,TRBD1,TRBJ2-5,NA,CASSTGTGVGKTQYF,TGTGCCAGCAGTACCGGGACAGGGGTCGGGAAGACCCAGTACTTC
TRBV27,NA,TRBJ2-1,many,CASSVDASSYNEQFF,TGTGCCAGCAGTGTGGACGCTAGCTCCTACAATGAGCAGTTCTTC
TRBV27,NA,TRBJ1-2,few,CASSFGPLYGYTF,TGTGCCAGCAGTTTCGGACCGCTCTATGGCTACACCTTC
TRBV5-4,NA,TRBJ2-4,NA,CASSLGTVLAKNIQYF,TGTGCCAGCAGCTTGGGGACAGTTCTAGCCAAAAACATTCAGTACTTC
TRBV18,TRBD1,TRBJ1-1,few,CASSHRTGQNTEAFF,TGTGCCAGCTCCCATAGGACAGGGCAGAACACTGAAGCTTTCTTT
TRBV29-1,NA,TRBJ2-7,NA,CSARAEVSSYEQYF,TGCAGCGCCCGGGCTGAAGTAAGCTCCTACGAGCAGTACTTC
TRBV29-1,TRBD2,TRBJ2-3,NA,CSVDSTFGGFLGTGTQYF,TGCAGCGTTGATTCTACATTCGGGGGGTTCCTTGGCACAGGTACGCAGTATTTT
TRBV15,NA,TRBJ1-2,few,CATSREFSANYGYTF,TGTGCCACCAGCAGAGAATTCTCAGCTAACTATGGCTACACCTTC
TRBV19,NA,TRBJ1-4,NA,CASSFLGSANEKLFF,TGTGCCAGTAGCTTCCTCGGTTCGGCGAATGAAAAACTGTTTTTT
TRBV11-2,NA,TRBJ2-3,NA,CASSFFAPTDTQYF,TGTGCCAGCAGCTTTTTTGCCCCCACAGATACGCAGTATTTT
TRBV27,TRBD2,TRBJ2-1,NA,CASRPINGGGAREQFF,TGTGCCAGCAGACCGATTAATGGCGGGGGGGCCCGTGAGCAGTTCTTC
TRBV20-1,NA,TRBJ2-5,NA,CSATPKETQYF,TGCAGTGCTACCCCTAAAGAGACCCAGTACTTC
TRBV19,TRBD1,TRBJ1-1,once,CASSDRAAMNTEAFF,TGTGCCAGTAGTGACAGGGCGGCCATGAACACTGAAGCTTTCTTT
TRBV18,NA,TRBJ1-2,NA,CASSQDENYGYTF,TGTGCCAGCTCACAGGACGAAAACTATGGCTACACCTTC
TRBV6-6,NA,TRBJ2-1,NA,CASSYSGQGAGGGKDEQFF,TGTGCCAGCAGTTACTCGGGGCAGGGGGCGGGAGGGGGGAAGGATGAGCAGTTCTTC
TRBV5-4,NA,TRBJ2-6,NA,CASSRVGGTAFRRANVLTF,TGTGCCAGCAGCCGCGTTGGCGGGACAGCCTTCAGGAGGGCCAACGTCCTGACTTTC
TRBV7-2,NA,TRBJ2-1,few,CASSLSGLIYEQFF,TGTGCCAGCAGCCTCTCCGGACTAATCTATGAGCAGTTCTTC
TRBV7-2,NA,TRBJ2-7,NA,CASSSFSLPDYEQYF,TGTGCCAGCAGCTCGTTTAGTCTTCCCGACTACGAGCAGTACTTC
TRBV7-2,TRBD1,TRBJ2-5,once,CASSQWTGSSETQYF,TGTGCCAGCAGCCAGTGGACAGGGAGTTCAGAGACCCAGTACTTC
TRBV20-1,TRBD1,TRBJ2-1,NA,CSALGQGKGNEQFF,TGCAGTGCTCTTGGACAGGGGAAGGGGAATGAGCAGTTCTTC
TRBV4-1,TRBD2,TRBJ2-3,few,CASSQELAGGTYTQYF,TGCGCCAGCAGCCAAGAACTAGCGGGGGGGACATATACGCAGTATTTT
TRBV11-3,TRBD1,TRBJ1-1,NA,CASSWGQMNTEAFF,TGTGCCAGCAGCTGGGGACAGATGAACACTGAAGCTTTCTTT
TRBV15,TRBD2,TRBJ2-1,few,CATSSPGLAFYNEQFF,TGTGCCACCAGCAGCCCGGGACTAGCCTTCTACAATGAGCAGTTCTTC
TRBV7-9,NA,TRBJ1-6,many,CASSSGTAHSPLHF,TGTGCCAGCAGCTCCGGGACCGCGCATTCACCCCTCCACTTT
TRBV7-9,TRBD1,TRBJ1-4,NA,CASSVGTGATNEKLFF,TGTGCCAGCAGCGTCGGGACAGGGGCAACTAATGAAAAACTGTTTTTT
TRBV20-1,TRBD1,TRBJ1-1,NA,CSAGRGRYTEAFF,TGCAGTGCGGGCAGGGGGCGGTACACTGAAGCTTTCTTT
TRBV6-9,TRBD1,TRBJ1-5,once,CASSYGPGQGRTRNQPQHF,TGTGCCAGCAGTTACGGTCCGGGACAGGGTCGTACTCGCAATCAGCCCCAGCATTTT
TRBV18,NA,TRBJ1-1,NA,CASSPPVDTEAFF,TGTGCCAGCTCACCACCCGTCGACACTGAAGCTTTCTTT